The 10 T cell receptor beta chains given below trace back to one sample, sequenced in a study of blood T cell repertoires in COVID-19. Assay: immunoSEQ multiplex PCR; the TCRdb copy retains only in-frame clones and omits some. The sample gives around 200,000 clones, 88% of which show up once; around 1.5% is in the top ten. Sequenced material: peripheral blood. These receptors were taken from a man aged 18 to 29 with active or convalescent COVID-19.

The chain carries TRBV20-1 and TRBJ1-3; D remains unclear. Per the germline V gene, CDR1 is DFQATT and CDR2 is SNEGSKA (reference sequence). CDR3 length equals 13 residues. Trimming pared 3 bases from V and 2 bases from J, leaving 8 bases between. The CDR3 nucleotides are TGCAGTGCTAGTAATCCGGCTGGAAACACCATATATTTT. Translated, it gives CSASNPAGNTIYF.

This sequence joins TRBV5-4 and TRBJ2-1, with 9 bases fitting TRBD2. V shed 0 bases and J 6 bases; nucleotides not matched to a gene: 4. Germline V gene data show CDR1 as SGHNT and CDR2 as YYREEE (reference sequence). This CDR3 contains 15 residues. The CDR3 DNA reads TGTGCCAGCAGCTTGGGTTTAGCGGGAGTCAATGAGCAGTTCTTC. Translating it yields CASSLGLAGVNEQFF.

The chain has TRBV6-5 and TRBJ2-3; 8 bases agree with TRBD1. V shed 9 bases, J shed 3 bases, and the junction held 8 bases outside the gene matches. This CDR3 region has 14 residues. Germline assignment: CDR1 MNHEY and CDR2 SVGAGI. In nucleotides, the CDR3 is TGTGCCAGTAAACGGACAGGGTTGACAGATACGCAGTATTTT. As protein: CASKRTGLTDTQYF.

This chain connects TRBV30 to TRBJ1-5, with D possibly matching TRBD1 (6 bases). This CDR3 is 18 amino acids long. V was clipped by 5 bases and J by 2 bases, with 25 bases between them. CDR1 GTSNPN and CDR2 SVGIG come from the germline V gene (reference sequence). CDR3: CAWSVGQMGVKGNQPQHF. CDR3 nucleotide sequence: TGTGCCTGGTCGGTAGGACAGATGGGAGTTAAGGGCAATCAGCCCCAGCATTTT.

The rearrangement links TRBV5-6 to TRBJ1-1, with D perhaps matching TRBD1 (5 bases). V lost 4 bases, J lost 4 bases, and 14 bases lay in between. Germline assignment: CDR1 SGHDT and CDR2 YYEEEE. CDR3 length equals 14 residues. In nucleotides, the CDR3 is TGTGCCAGCAGCCCGGGGCCGGGGGGCACTGAAGCTTTCTTT. Translating it yields CASSPGPGGTEAFF.

CDR3 sequence reads: CASSHASTGELFF. Written as DNA, the CDR3 is TGTGCCAGCAGCCATGCTAGTACCGGGGAGCTGTTTTTT. The chain joins TRBV3-1 (or the pseudogene TRBV3-2) to TRBJ2-2; D is ambiguous. This CDR3 region has 13 residues. The germline gives CDR1 LGHDT, CDR2 YNNKEL (reference sequence). Trimming removed 3 bases from V and 5 bases from J, with 7 bases in between.

The chain joins TRBV5-6 to TRBJ2-5, with 11 bases fitting TRBD2. Germline CDR1 SGHDT, CDR2 YYEEEE. With V trimmed by 4 bases and J by 1 base, 6 bases remained unmatched. This CDR3 comprises 16 residues. CDR3: CASSVSGTSGQETQYF. CDR3 in DNA: TGTGCCAGCAGCGTATCCGGGACTAGCGGCCAAGAGACCCAGTACTTC.

The V and J genes are TRBV29-1 and TRBJ2-3; 9 positions agree with TRBD1. CDR3 length: 14 residues. CDR1 and CDR2 (germline): SQVTM, ANQGSEA. With V trimmed by 7 bases and J by 0 bases, 5 bases remained unmatched. CDR3 DNA: TGCAGCGCCCTGACAGGGGGTAGCACAGATACGCAGTATTTT. This encodes CSALTGGSTDTQYF.

The rearrangement joins TRBV10-3 to TRBJ2-3, with a possible D match to TRBD2 (6 bases). The CDR3 spans 15 residues. CDR1 ENHRY and CDR2 SYGVKD come from the germline V gene. Between the trimmed V and J ends, which lost 4 bases and 0 bases, there was a span of 11 bases. This CDR3 reads CAISGGSGSTDTQYF. CDR3 nucleotide sequence: TGTGCCATCAGTGGGGGAAGCGGGAGCACAGATACGCAGTATTTT.

The chain employs TRBV10-3 and TRBJ2-1; 10 positions agree with TRBD2. Germline CDR1 ENHRY, CDR2 SYGVKD. The CDR3 totals 15 residues. Losses at the gene ends were 3 bases for V and 6 bases for J; bases not matched to a gene: 5. In DNA, the CDR3 is TGTGCCATCAGTGAAGCCGGGACTAGCGCCAATGAGCAGTTCTTC. Translating gives CAISEAGTSANEQFF.